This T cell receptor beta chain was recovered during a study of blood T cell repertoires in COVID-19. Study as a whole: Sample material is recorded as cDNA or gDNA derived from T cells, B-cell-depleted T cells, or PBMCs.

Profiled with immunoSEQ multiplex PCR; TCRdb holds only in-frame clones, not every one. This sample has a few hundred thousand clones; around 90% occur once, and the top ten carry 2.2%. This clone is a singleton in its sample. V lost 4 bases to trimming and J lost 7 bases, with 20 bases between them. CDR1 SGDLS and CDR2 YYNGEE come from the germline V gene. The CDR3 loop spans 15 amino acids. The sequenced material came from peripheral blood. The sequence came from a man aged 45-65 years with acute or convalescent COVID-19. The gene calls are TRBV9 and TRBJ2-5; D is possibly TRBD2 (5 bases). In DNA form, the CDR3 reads TGTGCCAGCAGCCCGCGGGCCCCTCCTGAGGGGACCCAGTACTTC. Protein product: CASSPRAPPEGTQYF.